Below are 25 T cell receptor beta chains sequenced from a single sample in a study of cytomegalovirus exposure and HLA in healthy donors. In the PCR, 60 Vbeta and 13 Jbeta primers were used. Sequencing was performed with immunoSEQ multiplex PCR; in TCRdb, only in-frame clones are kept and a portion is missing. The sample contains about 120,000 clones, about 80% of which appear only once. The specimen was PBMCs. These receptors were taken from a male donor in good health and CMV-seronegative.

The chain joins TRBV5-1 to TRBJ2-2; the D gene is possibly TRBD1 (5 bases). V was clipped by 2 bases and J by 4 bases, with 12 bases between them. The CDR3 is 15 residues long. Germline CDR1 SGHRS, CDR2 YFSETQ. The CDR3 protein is CASSFEQAPTGELFF. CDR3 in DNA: TGCGCCAGCAGCTTTGAACAGGCCCCCACCGGGGAGCTGTTTTTT. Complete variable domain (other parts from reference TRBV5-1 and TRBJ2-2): KAGVTQTPRYLIKTRGQQVTLSCSPISGHRSVSWYQQTPGQGLQFLFEYFSETQRNKGNFPGRFSGRQFSNSRSEMNVSTLELGDSALYLCASSFEQAPTGELFFGEGSRLTVL.

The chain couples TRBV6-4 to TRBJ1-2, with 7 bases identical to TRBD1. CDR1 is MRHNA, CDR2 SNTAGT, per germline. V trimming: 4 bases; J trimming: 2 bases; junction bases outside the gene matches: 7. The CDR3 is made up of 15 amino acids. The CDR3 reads CASSAGQGVNYGYTF. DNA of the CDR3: TGTGCCAGCAGTGCGGGTCAGGGGGTGAACTATGGCTACACCTTC.

DNA for the CDR3: TGCGCCAGCAGTTCGGGACAGACTAATGAAAAACTGTTTTTT. Protein: CASSSGQTNEKLFF. The J gene is TRBJ1-4, the V gene TRBV10-2; TRBD1 matches 7 bases. CDR3 size: 14 residues. With 5 bases clipped from V and 2 bases from J, the junction kept 2 bases outside the gene matches. Per the germline V gene, CDR1 is WSHSY and CDR2 is SAAADI.

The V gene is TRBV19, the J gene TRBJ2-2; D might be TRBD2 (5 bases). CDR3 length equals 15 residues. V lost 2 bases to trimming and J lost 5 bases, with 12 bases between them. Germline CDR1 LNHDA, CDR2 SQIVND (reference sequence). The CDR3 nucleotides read TGTGCCAGTAGTATACTAGGTGGAGGAACCGGGGAGCTGTTTTTT. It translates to CASSILGGGTGELFF.

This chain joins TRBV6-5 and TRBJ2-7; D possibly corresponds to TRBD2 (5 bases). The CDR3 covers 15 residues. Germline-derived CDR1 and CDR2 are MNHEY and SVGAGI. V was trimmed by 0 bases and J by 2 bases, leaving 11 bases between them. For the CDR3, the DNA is TGTGCCAGCAGTTACTCGGAGGAGCCCACCTACGAGCAGTACTTC. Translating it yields CASSYSEEPTYEQYF.

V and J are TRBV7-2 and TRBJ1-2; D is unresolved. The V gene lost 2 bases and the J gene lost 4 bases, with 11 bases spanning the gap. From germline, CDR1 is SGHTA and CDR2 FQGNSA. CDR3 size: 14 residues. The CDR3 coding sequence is TGTGCCAGCAGCTTAATCGGCGGCACCTATGGCTACACCTTC. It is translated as CASSLIGGTYGYTF.

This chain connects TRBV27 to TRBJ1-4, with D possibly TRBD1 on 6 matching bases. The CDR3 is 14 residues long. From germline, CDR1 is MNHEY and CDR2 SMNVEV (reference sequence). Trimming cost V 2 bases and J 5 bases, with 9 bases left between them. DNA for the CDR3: TGTGCCAGCAGTTTAGTCAGGGGAAATGAAAAACTGTTTTTT. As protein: CASSLVRGNEKLFF.

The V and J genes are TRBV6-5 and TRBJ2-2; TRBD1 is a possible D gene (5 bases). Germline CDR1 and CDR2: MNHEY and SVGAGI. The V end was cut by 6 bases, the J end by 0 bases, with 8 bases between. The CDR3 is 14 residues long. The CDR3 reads CASRRQTNTGELFF. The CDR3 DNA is TGTGCCAGCAGGAGACAGACGAACACCGGGGAGCTGTTTTTT.

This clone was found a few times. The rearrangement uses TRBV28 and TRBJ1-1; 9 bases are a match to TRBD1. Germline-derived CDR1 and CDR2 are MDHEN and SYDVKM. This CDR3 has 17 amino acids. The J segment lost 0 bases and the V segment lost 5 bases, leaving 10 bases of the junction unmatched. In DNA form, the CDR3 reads TGTGCCAGCAGTCCCCGGGACAGGGTTCTTATGAACACTGAAGCTTTCTTT. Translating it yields CASSPRDRVLMNTEAFF.

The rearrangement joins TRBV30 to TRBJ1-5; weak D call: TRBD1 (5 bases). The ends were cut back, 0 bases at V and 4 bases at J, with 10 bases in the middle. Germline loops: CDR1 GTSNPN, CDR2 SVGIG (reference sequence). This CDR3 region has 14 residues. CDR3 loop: CAWSVRGGNQPQHF. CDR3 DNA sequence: TGTGCCTGGAGTGTACGGGGGGGGAATCAGCCCCAGCATTTT.

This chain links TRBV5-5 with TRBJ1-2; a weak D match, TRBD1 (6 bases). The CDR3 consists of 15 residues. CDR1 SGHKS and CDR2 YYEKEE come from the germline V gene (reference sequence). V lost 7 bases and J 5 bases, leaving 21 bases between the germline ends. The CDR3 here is CASAPPFDRRYGYTF. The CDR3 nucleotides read TGTGCCAGCGCCCCCCCATTTGACAGGAGATATGGCTACACCTTC.

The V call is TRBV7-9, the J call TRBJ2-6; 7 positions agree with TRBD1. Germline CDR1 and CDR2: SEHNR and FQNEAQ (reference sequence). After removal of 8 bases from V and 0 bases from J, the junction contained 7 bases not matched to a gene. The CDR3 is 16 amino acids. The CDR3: CASGRGSSSGANVLTF. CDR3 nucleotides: TGTGCCAGCGGCAGGGGGTCAAGCTCTGGGGCCAACGTCCTGACTTTC.

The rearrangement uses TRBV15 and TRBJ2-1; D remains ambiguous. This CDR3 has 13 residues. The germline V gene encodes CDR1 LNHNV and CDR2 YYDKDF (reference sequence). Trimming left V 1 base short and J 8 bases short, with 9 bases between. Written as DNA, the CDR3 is TGTGCCACCAGCAGAGTTTTCCTCGATGAGCAGTTCTTC. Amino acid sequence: CATSRVFLDEQFF.

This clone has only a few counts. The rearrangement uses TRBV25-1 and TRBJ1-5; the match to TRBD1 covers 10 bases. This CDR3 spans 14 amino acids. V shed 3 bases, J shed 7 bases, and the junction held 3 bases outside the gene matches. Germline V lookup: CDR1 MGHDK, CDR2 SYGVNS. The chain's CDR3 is CASSEGQGRQPQHF. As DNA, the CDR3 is TGTGCCAGCAGTGAGGGACAGGGGAGGCAGCCCCAGCATTTT.

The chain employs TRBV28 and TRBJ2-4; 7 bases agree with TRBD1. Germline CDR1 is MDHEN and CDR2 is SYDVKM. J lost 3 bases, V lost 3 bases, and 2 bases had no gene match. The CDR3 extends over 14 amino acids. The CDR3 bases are TGTGCCAGCAGTTTCACAGGGGTCAAAAACATTCAGTACTTC. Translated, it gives CASSFTGVKNIQYF.

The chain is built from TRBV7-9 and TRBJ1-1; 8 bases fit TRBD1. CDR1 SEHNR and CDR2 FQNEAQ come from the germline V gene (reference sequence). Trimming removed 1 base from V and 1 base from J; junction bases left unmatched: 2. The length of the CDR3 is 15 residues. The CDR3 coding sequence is TGTGCCAGCAGCTTAGGTGGGACAGGGAACACTGAAGCTTTCTTT. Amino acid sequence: CASSLGGTGNTEAFF.

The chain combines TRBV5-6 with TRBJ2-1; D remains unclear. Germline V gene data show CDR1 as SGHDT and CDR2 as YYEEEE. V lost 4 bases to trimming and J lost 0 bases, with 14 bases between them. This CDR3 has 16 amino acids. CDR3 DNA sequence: TGTGCCAGCAGCCTTATAGCCATGAGCTCCTACAATGAGCAGTTCTTC. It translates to CASSLIAMSSYNEQFF.

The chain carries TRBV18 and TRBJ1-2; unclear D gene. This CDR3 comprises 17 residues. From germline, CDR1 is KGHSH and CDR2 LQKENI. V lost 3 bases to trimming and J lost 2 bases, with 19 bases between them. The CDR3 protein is CASSPSSGTDRNYGYTF. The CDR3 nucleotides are TGTGCCAGCTCACCGAGTTCGGGAACAGACCGAAACTATGGCTACACCTTC. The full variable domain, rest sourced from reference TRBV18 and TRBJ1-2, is NAGVMQNPRHLVRRRGQEARLRCSPMKGHSHVYWYRQLPEEGLKFMVYLQKENIIDESGMPKERFSAEFPKEGPSILRIQQVVRGDSAAYFCASSPSSGTDRNYGYTFGSGTRLTVV.

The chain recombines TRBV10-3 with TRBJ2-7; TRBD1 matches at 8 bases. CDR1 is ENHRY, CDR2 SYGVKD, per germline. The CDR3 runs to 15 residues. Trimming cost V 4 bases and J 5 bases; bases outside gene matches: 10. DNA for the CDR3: TGTGCCATCAGTGCCCTGGGGGACAGGTTCCACGAGCAGTACTTC. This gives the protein CAISALGDRFHEQYF.

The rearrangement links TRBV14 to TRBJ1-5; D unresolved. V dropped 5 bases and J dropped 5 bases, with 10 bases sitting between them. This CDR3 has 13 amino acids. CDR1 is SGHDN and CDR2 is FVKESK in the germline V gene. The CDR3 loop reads CASSGQLHQPQHF. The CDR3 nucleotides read TGTGCCAGCAGCGGGCAGCTTCATCAGCCCCAGCATTTT.

The CDR3 is CASSFDTDNEKLFF. The CDR3 bases are TGTGCCAGCAGCTTTGACACGGATAATGAAAAACTGTTTTTT. This chain connects TRBV5-4 to TRBJ1-4; D uncertain. CDR1 SGHNT and CDR2 YYREEE come from the germline V gene (reference sequence). CDR3 size: 14 residues. V gave up 2 bases and J gave up 4 bases, with 9 bases separating them.

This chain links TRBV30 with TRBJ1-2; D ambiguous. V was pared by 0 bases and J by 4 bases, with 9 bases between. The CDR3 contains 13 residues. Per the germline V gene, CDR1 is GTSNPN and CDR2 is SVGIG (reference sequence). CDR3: CAWSVIFGYGYTF. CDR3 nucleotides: TGTGCCTGGAGTGTAATTTTCGGCTATGGCTACACCTTC. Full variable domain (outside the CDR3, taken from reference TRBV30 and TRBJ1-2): SQTIHQWPATLVQPVGSPLSLECTVEGTSNPNLYWYRQAAGRGLQLLFYSVGIGQISSEVPQNLSASRPQDRQFILSSKKLLLSDSGFYLCAWSVIFGYGYTFGSGTRLTVV.

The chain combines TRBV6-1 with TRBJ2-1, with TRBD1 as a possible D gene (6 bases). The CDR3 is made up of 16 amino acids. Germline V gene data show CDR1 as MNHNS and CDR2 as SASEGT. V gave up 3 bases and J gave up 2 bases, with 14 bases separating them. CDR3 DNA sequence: TGTGCCAGCAGTGACCCGACAGGTACTACCTACAATGAGCAGTTCTTC. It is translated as CASSDPTGTTYNEQFF.

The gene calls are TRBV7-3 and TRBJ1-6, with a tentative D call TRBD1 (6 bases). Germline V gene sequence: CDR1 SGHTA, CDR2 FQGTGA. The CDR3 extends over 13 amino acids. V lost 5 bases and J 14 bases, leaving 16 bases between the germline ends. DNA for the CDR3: TGTGCCAGCAGCCCAACGGCGGGGGGCACCCTCCACTTT. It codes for CASSPTAGGTLHF.

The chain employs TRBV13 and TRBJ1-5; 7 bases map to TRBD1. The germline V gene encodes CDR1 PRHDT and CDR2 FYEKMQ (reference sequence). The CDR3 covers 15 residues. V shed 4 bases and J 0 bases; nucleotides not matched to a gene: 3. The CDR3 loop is CASSSGTDSNQPQHF. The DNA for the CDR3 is TGTGCCAGCAGCTCTGGGACAGATAGCAATCAGCCCCAGCATTTT.